Listed here are 27 T cell receptor beta chains from one sample, sequenced in a study of blood T cell repertoires in COVID-19. The data were produced by immunoSEQ multiplex PCR, yet TCRdb's version contains in-frame clones alone and is incomplete. The sample contains over 85,000 clones, more than 80% of which appear only once. The sequenced sample consisted of peripheral blood. These receptors were obtained from a human donor in a cohort sampled during active COVID-19.

The J gene is TRBJ2-5, the V gene TRBV27, with D perhaps TRBD2 (6 bases). CDR1 MNHEY and CDR2 SMNVEV come from the germline V gene (reference sequence). There are 16 residues in the CDR3. V gave up 7 bases and J gave up 0 bases, with 18 bases separating them. This CDR3 reads CASTDNGAGHQETQYF. CDR3 DNA sequence: TGTGCCAGCACCGACAACGGGGCGGGGCACCAAGAGACCCAGTACTTC.

V usage is TRBV7-2 and J usage is TRBJ1-5; D is uncertain. Trimming removed 5 bases from V and 5 bases from J, with 10 bases in between. Germline lookup yields CDR1 SGHTA and CDR2 FQGNSA. The CDR3 contains 13 residues. CDR3 coding DNA: TGTGCCAGCAGCCCAGTGAGGGATCAGCCCCAGCATTTT. Protein sequence: CASSPVRDQPQHF.

The J gene is TRBJ1-2, the V gene TRBV20-1, with 10 bases that match TRBD1. Germline V gene sequence: CDR1 DFQATT, CDR2 SNEGSKA (reference sequence). The CDR3 has 15 residues. J gave up 8 bases and V 3 bases, and 12 bases lay outside the gene matches. For the CDR3, the DNA is TGCAGTGCTAGTGCTGGTTTGGGACAGGGGAAGGGCTACACCTTC. Amino acid sequence: CSASAGLGQGKGYTF.

The V call is TRBV5-4, the J call TRBJ2-3; TRBD1 agrees at 9 bases. The CDR3 has 15 amino acids. Germline V gene lookup returns CDR1 SGHNT and CDR2 YYREEE (reference sequence). V was pared by 1 base and J by 6 bases, with 6 bases of the junction left unmatched. In DNA, the CDR3 is TGTGCCAGCAGCTTGACCGGGACAGGGTTCGATACGCAGTATTTT. It translates to CASSLTGTGFDTQYF.

This clone has a single count. The chain joins TRBV2 to TRBJ1-1; D uncertain. This CDR3 is built from 15 residues. Per germline, CDR1 SNHLY and CDR2 FYNNEI. V shed 2 bases and J shed 4 bases, with 14 bases lying between them. The DNA of the CDR3 is TGTGCCAGCAGTGAAAATTTGGTACCTACCACTGAAGCTTTCTTT. The encoded protein is CASSENLVPTTEAFF.

This clone has a single count. This chain connects TRBV19 to TRBJ2-5; D possibly corresponds to TRBD2 (5 bases). Trimming shortened V by 1 base and J by 4 bases, and 13 bases separated the two germline ends. There are 15 residues in the CDR3. CDR1 and CDR2 from the germline V gene are LNHDA and SQIVND (reference sequence). The CDR3 spells CASSIGSFGVETQYF. The CDR3 DNA sequence: TGTGCCAGTAGTATAGGCTCCTTCGGGGTAGAGACCCAGTACTTC. Full variable domain (outside the CDR3, taken from reference TRBV19 and TRBJ2-5): DGGITQSPKYLFRKEGQNVTLSCEQNLNHDAMYWYRQDPGQGLRLIYYSQIVNDFQKGDIAEGYSVSREKKESFPLTVTSAQKNPTAFYLCASSIGSFGVETQYFGPGTRLLVL.

Remarks on this clone: The same CDR3 is also encoded by other DNA sequences in this sample. The V gene is TRBV30, the J gene TRBJ2-2; TRBD2 agrees at 10 bases. The ends lost 5 bases at V and 8 bases at J; junction bases unmatched: 11. Germline CDR1 GTSNPN, CDR2 SVGIG (reference sequence). The CDR3 extends over 15 amino acids. CDR3 DNA sequence: TGTGCCTGGGCGGGGAGCGGGGGGGCTCCGGGGGAGCTGTTTTTT. It specifies CAWAGSGGAPGELFF.

The chain uses TRBV10-3 and TRBJ2-1; D is possibly TRBD1 (5 bases). The V and J ends lost 0 bases and 0 bases respectively, with 18 bases between them. This CDR3 comprises 19 residues. Per the germline V gene, CDR1 is ENHRY and CDR2 is SYGVKD. CDR3 protein: CAISESVAGRPSSYNEQFF. The CDR3 region has the DNA TGTGCCATCAGTGAGTCAGTTGCAGGGCGACCCAGCTCCTACAATGAGCAGTTCTTC.

J is TRBJ2-1 and V is TRBV7-9; maybe TRBD1 (5 bases). This CDR3 is 15 amino acids long. Trimming pared 2 bases from V and 2 bases from J, leaving 10 bases between. Germline V gene data show CDR1 as SEHNR and CDR2 as FQNEAQ (reference sequence). The DNA for the CDR3 is TGTGCCAGCAGCTTACCGTGGGGCACCTACAATGAGCAGTTCTTC. Its translation is CASSLPWGTYNEQFF. Supplemented by reference TRBV7-9 and TRBJ2-1, the full variable domain reads DTGVSQNPRHKITKRGQNVTFRCDPISEHNRLYWYRQTLGQGPEFLTYFQNEAQLEKSRLLSDRFSAERPKGSFSTLEIQRTEQGDSAMYLCASSLPWGTYNEQFFGPGTRLTVL.

The V call is TRBV5-5, the J call TRBJ1-1, with a possible D match to TRBD1 (6 bases). Looked up from germline, CDR1 is SGHKS and CDR2 is YYEKEE (reference sequence). This CDR3 has 16 amino acids. The V and J ends lost 0 bases and 4 bases respectively, with 16 bases between them. The CDR3 here is CASSLEVGVGGTEAFF. The CDR3 nucleotides are TGTGCCAGCAGCTTGGAGGTAGGGGTAGGGGGCACTGAAGCTTTCTTT.

This chain connects TRBV20-1 to TRBJ2-7, with D tentatively TRBD1 (5 bases). The CDR3 consists of 11 residues. Between the trimmed V and J ends, which lost 7 bases and 3 bases, there was a span of 10 bases. From germline, CDR1 is DFQATT and CDR2 SNEGSKA (reference sequence). The CDR3 here is CSEGRGYEQYF. The CDR3 DNA reads TGCAGTGAGGGTAGGGGCTACGAGCAGTACTTC.

This rearrangement joins TRBV7-9 to TRBJ2-2, with D tentatively TRBD2 (5 bases). The CDR3 length is 15 residues. With 6 bases removed from V and 1 base from J, the gap between germline ends came to 12 bases. Germline-derived CDR1 and CDR2 are SEHNR and FQNEAQ (reference sequence). CDR3 coding DNA: TGTGCCAGCAGAGACGGAGGACTGAACACCGGGGAGCTGTTTTTT. It is translated as CASRDGGLNTGELFF.

The gene calls are TRBV19 and TRBJ1-1; no clear D gene. CDR3 length: 14 amino acids. V gave up 2 bases and J gave up 1 base, with 8 bases separating them. Per the germline V gene, CDR1 is LNHDA and CDR2 is SQIVND (reference sequence). CDR3 loop: CASSITTSNTEAFF. The CDR3, as DNA: TGTGCCAGTAGTATAACAACCTCGAACACTGAAGCTTTCTTT.

This clone was detected only a few times. The chain employs TRBV9 and TRBJ1-5; D may be TRBD1 (6 bases). Germline loops: CDR1 SGDLS, CDR2 YYNGEE. Trimming left V 4 bases short and J 7 bases short, with 15 bases between. The CDR3 is made up of 14 amino acids. The CDR3 bases are TGTGCCAGCAGCACAAAACAGGGCGGGCAGCCCCAGCATTTT. It translates to CASSTKQGGQPQHF.

This chain uses TRBV15 with TRBJ2-5; 7 positions match TRBD1. Germline V gene sequence: CDR1 LNHNV, CDR2 YYDKDF (reference sequence). This CDR3 has 15 residues. Trimming removed 1 base from V and 4 bases from J; junction bases left unmatched: 6. The CDR3 region is CATSRGQGWGETQYF. The CDR3 region has the DNA TGTGCCACCAGCAGAGGACAGGGCTGGGGAGAGACCCAGTACTTC.

This clone has a single count. CDR3 in DNA: TGTGCCAGCAGCCGACAGCATAGCAATCAGCCCCAGCATTTT. It translates to CASSRQHSNQPQHF. The rearrangement joins TRBV9 to TRBJ1-5; perhaps TRBD1 as D (5 bases). Looked up from germline, CDR1 is SGDLS and CDR2 is YYNGEE. The CDR3 sequence is 14 residues long. V lost 4 bases and J lost 0, with 8 bases in between.

The rearrangement links TRBV5-1 to TRBJ2-6; a weak D match, TRBD2 (7 bases). The length of the CDR3 is 19 residues. Trimming cost V 4 bases and J 0 bases, with 20 bases left between them. The germline V gene has CDR1 SGHRS and CDR2 YFSETQ. The CDR3 loop reads CASSALQGGTSSGANVLTF. CDR3 in DNA: TGCGCCAGCAGCGCCCTACAGGGAGGGACCTCCTCTGGGGCCAACGTCCTGACTTTC.

The V call is TRBV21-1, the J call TRBJ2-3; the D call in the table, TRBD1, was not verified against the DNA. TRBV21-1 is classified as a pseudogene. This CDR3 region has 17 residues. In DNA form, the CDR3 reads TGTGCCAGCAGCAAACCCCTGGACAGGGGAAGCACAGATACGCAGTATTTT. Residues: CASSKPLDRGSTDTQYF.

This clone was picked up one time. This chain links TRBV5-4 with TRBJ1-1; the D gene is possibly TRBD1 (6 bases). CDR3 size: 14 residues. The ends were cut back, 0 bases at V and 4 bases at J, with 10 bases in the middle. Germline V gene data show CDR1 as SGHNT and CDR2 as YYREEE (reference sequence). The CDR3 bases are TGTGCCAGCAGCTTGGAAGGGGGAGTCACTGAAGCTTTCTTT. It translates to CASSLEGGVTEAFF. Full variable domain (outside the CDR3, taken from reference TRBV5-4 and TRBJ1-1): ETGVTQSPTHLIKTRGQQVTLRCSSQSGHNTVSWYQQALGQGPQFIFQYYREEENGRGNFPPRFSGLQFPNYSSELNVNALELDDSALYLCASSLEGGVTEAFFGQGTRLTVV.

V is TRBV6-4 and J is TRBJ2-7; D gene uncertain. Germline V gene data show CDR1 as MRHNA and CDR2 as SNTAGT. This CDR3 has 16 residues. Trimming cost V 1 base and J 5 bases, with 18 bases left between them. CDR3 loop: CASSDWLSQSIHEQYF. CDR3 coding DNA: TGTGCCAGCAGTGACTGGCTTAGCCAGTCAATCCACGAGCAGTACTTC.

V and J are TRBV18 and TRBJ1-2; the D gene is possibly TRBD1 (5 bases). CDR3 length: 14 amino acids. V lost 5 bases and J 2 bases, leaving 12 bases between the germline ends. Germline V lookup: CDR1 KGHSH, CDR2 LQKENI. CDR3 amino acids: CASSTDTKNYGYTF. For the CDR3, the DNA is TGTGCCAGCTCAACGGACACAAAGAACTATGGCTACACCTTC.

This chain uses TRBV5-4 with TRBJ2-7, with TRBD1 matching over 12 bases. Losses at the gene ends were 4 bases for V and 7 bases for J; bases not matched to a gene: 12. Germline V gene sequence: CDR1 SGHNT, CDR2 YYREEE (reference sequence). This CDR3 contains 16 residues. Here the CDR3 reads CASSGGPGQGAGEQYF. CDR3 bases: TGTGCCAGCAGCGGGGGGCCGGGACAGGGGGCTGGGGAGCAGTACTTC. Full variable domain (missing parts from reference TRBV5-4 and TRBJ2-7): ETGVTQSPTHLIKTRGQQVTLRCSSQSGHNTVSWYQQALGQGPQFIFQYYREEENGRGNFPPRFSGLQFPNYSSELNVNALELDDSALYLCASSGGPGQGAGEQYFGPGTRLTVT.

This chain links TRBV24-1 with TRBJ2-3; 10 bases line up with TRBD2. The germline CDR1 and CDR2 sequences are KGHDR and SFDVKD. The CDR3 is made up of 17 amino acids. V lost 1 base, J lost 0 bases, and 3 bases stayed unmatched. The CDR3 bases are TGTGCCACCAGTGATTTCTGGACTAGCGGTAGCACAGATACGCAGTATTTT. Amino acid sequence: CATSDFWTSGSTDTQYF.

This clone was observed once. This chain uses TRBV5-5 with TRBJ1-5, with 11 bases aligning to TRBD1. This CDR3 is built from 17 residues. In germline, CDR1 is SGHKS, CDR2 YYEKEE (reference sequence). With 0 bases clipped from V and 2 bases from J, the junction kept 4 bases outside the gene matches. CDR3 bases: TGTGCCAGCAGCTTGGGGACAGGGGGCGGTGGCAATCAGCCCCAGCATTTT. This codes for CASSLGTGGGGNQPQHF.

The V gene is TRBV5-1, the J gene TRBJ2-2; D is undetermined. V was trimmed by 4 bases and J by 7 bases, leaving 14 bases between them. This CDR3 is 14 amino acids long. Per the germline V gene, CDR1 is SGHRS and CDR2 is YFSETQ. This CDR3 is CASSAAQRGGELFF. The CDR3 coding sequence is TGCGCCAGCAGCGCGGCCCAGAGAGGCGGGGAGCTGTTTTTT.

The CDR3 coding sequence is TGTGCCAGCAGCGTAGGTTGGGAGGCTGGGAATGAGCAGTTCTTC. Translated, it gives CASSVGWEAGNEQFF. This sequence joins TRBV7-9 and TRBJ2-1; D may be TRBD2 (6 bases). CDR3 length: 15 amino acids. With 5 bases removed from V and 7 bases from J, the gap between germline ends came to 18 bases. Germline loops: CDR1 SEHNR, CDR2 FQNEAQ (reference sequence).

The chain combines TRBV7-3 with TRBJ2-1; TRBD1 matches at 8 bases. With 4 bases clipped from V and 0 bases from J, the junction kept 5 bases outside the gene matches. The CDR3 is made up of 16 amino acids. Germline-derived CDR1 and CDR2 are SGHTA and FQGTGA. In DNA form, the CDR3 reads TGTGCCAGCAGCTCGACAGGGGTCAGCTCCTACAATGAGCAGTTCTTC. This gives the protein CASSSTGVSSYNEQFF.